The rows below give T cell receptor beta chains drawn from one sample of a study. Profiling relied on immunoSEQ multiplex PCR, and the TCRdb table lists in-frame clones only, not all of them. The table records tens of thousands of clones, about 94% of them present only once. The sample was PBMCs. These receptors were obtained from a man aged 40-50 years with rheumatoid arthritis. CDR3s include the opening cysteine and the closing phenylalanine or tryptophan. The D gene is left open where the match is weak. Size is stated for part of the rows, as once, few or many counts, or as a class when the clone is expanded.

j_call clone_size v_call d_call cdr3_aa cdr3_nt
TRBJ1-3 - TRBV5-1 - CASSPDGTSGNTIYF TGCGCCAGCAGTCCGGACGGGACCTCTGGAAACACCATATATTTT
TRBJ2-4 - TRBV5-1 TRBD1 CASSLGQGAKNIQYF TGCGCCAGCAGCTTGGGACAGGGGGCCAAAAACATTCAGTACTTC
TRBJ1-4 - TRBV10-3 TRBD1 CAIGGQGNEKLFF TGTGCCATCGGAGGACAGGGAAATGAAAAACTGTTTTTT
TRBJ2-3 - TRBV7-2 - CASSPQGQDTDTQYF TGTGCCAGCAGCCCGCAGGGCCAGGACACAGATACGCAGTATTTT
TRBJ1-3 - TRBV5-8 TRBD1 CASSLEGGMVNTIYF TGTGCCAGCAGCTTGGAAGGGGGCATGGTGAACACCATATATTTT
TRBJ1-2 - TRBV12-3/TRBV12-4 - CASSHQTLGGYTF TGTGCCAGCAGCCACCAAACTCTTGGGGGCTACACCTTC
TRBJ2-7 - TRBV29-1 - CSAILGPSYEQYF TGCAGCGCCATACTGGGACCCTCCTACGAGCAGTACTTC
TRBJ2-1 - TRBV7-3 TRBD1 CASGYRGRYNEQFF TGTGCCAGCGGTTACAGGGGCCGATACAATGAGCAGTTCTTC
TRBJ2-3 - TRBV9 TRBD1 CASSVTGGSTDTQYF TGTGCCAGCAGCGTTACAGGGGGGTCCACAGATACGCAGTATTTT
TRBJ2-2 - TRBV30 - CAWSRQYTGELFF TGTGCCTGGAGTAGACAGTACACCGGGGAGCTGTTTTTT
TRBJ1-1 - TRBV30 - CAWGRRGVTEAFF TGTGCCTGGGGTAGAAGGGGAGTAACTGAAGCTTTCTTT
TRBJ2-7 - TRBV5-1 - CASSLDGGTYEQYF TGCGCCAGCAGCTTGGACGGGGGAACCTACGAGCAGTACTTC
TRBJ2-1 - TRBV11-2 - CASSLGQNNEQFF TGTGCCAGCAGCTTAGGCCAGAACAATGAGCAGTTCTTC
TRBJ2-7 - TRBV2 TRBD1 CASSKEGQGIYEQYF TGTGCCAGCAGTAAAGAGGGACAGGGGATCTACGAGCAGTACTTC
TRBJ1-5 - TRBV10-1 - CASSEGGNQPQHF TGCGCCAGCAGTGAGGGCGGCAATCAGCCCCAGCATTTT
TRBJ2-2 - TRBV5-4 - CASSFGRNLLTNTGELFF TGTGCCAGCAGCTTCGGCAGAAATTTACTAACGAACACCGGGGAGCTGTTTTTT
TRBJ1-5 - TRBV3-1/TRBV3-2 - CASSQGRTQPQHF TGTGCCAGCAGCCAAGGTAGGACGCAGCCCCAGCATTTT
TRBJ2-7 - TRBV3-1/TRBV3-2 TRBD2 CASSSGTSGGRTYEQYF TGTGCCAGCAGCTCCGGGACTAGCGGGGGCCGCACCTACGAGCAGTACTTC
TRBJ2-5 - TRBV5-1 TRBD2 CASSLGQIAGPQETQYF TGCGCCAGCAGCTTGGGTCAGATAGCGGGACCCCAAGAGACCCAGTACTTC
TRBJ2-2 - TRBV25-1 TRBD1 CASRKDRGGWTGELFF TGTGCCAGCAGGAAAGACAGGGGCGGCTGGACCGGGGAGCTGTTTTTT
TRBJ2-5 - TRBV14 - CASSQRQISQETQYF TGTGCCAGCAGCCAGCGACAGATATCGCAAGAGACCCAGTACTTC
TRBJ2-7 - TRBV10-3 - CAISESSSEQYF TGTGCCATCAGTGAGTCGAGTTCCGAGCAGTACTTC
TRBJ2-1 - TRBV2 - CASRSGPLGYEQFF TGTGCCAGCAGATCCGGGCCCCTAGGCTATGAGCAGTTCTTC
TRBJ2-1 - TRBV5-4 TRBD1 CASSTLTGDASNEQFF TGTGCCAGCAGCACGCTCACAGGGGACGCTAGCAATGAGCAGTTCTTC
TRBJ1-2 - TRBV20-1 TRBD1 CSANRGGGYTF TGCAGTGCTAACAGGGGAGGTGGCTACACCTTC
TRBJ2-1 - TRBV15 TRBD2 CATSRDLNGRSYNEQFF TGTGCCACCAGCAGAGATCTAAACGGGAGGTCCTACAATGAGCAGTTCTTC
TRBJ2-4 - TRBV9 - CASSVAGTAKNIQYF TGTGCCAGCAGCGTAGCCGGGACAGCCAAAAACATTCAGTACTTC
TRBJ1-1 - TRBV2 TRBD1 CASRTGTYTEAFF TGTGCCAGCAGGACAGGGACTTACACTGAAGCTTTCTTT
TRBJ2-7 - TRBV11-2 - CASSLFAGPYEQYF TGTGCCAGCAGCTTATTCGCGGGCCCTTACGAGCAGTACTTC
TRBJ1-1 - TRBV19 - CASMALGRLTGTEAFF TGTGCCAGTATGGCGCTGGGCAGACTAACGGGGACTGAAGCTTTCTTT
TRBJ1-1 - TRBV7-9 - CASSAPGSMNTEAFF TGTGCCAGCAGCGCACCAGGGTCTATGAACACTGAAGCTTTCTTT
TRBJ1-2 - TRBV28 - CASSFGVQGSGYTF TGTGCCAGCAGTTTCGGCGTACAGGGTTCAGGCTACACCTTC
TRBJ2-1 - TRBV5-1 TRBD2 CASSRRRLAGGKGEQFF TGCGCCAGCAGCCGTAGGCGGCTAGCGGGGGGCAAGGGTGAGCAGTTCTTC
TRBJ2-7 - TRBV28 - CASQVGGHEQYF TGTGCCAGCCAGGTTGGAGGCCACGAGCAGTACTTC
TRBJ2-2 - TRBV7-9 - CASSLYREAGELFF TGTGCCAGCAGCTTATACAGGGAGGCCGGGGAGCTGTTTTTT
TRBJ2-7 - TRBV11-2 - CASSHTGSYEQYF TGTGCCAGCAGTCACACAGGATCCTACGAGCAGTACTTC
TRBJ2-7 once TRBV6-5 - CASSHSDWSSYEQYF TGTGCCAGCAGTCACTCGGACTGGAGCTCCTACGAGCAGTACTTC
TRBJ2-7 - TRBV5-1 - CASSLLRGDEQYF TGCGCCAGCAGCTTGTTGCGGGGCGACGAGCAGTACTTC
TRBJ1-5 - TRBV18 - CASSPGRVRNQPQHF TGTGCCAGCTCACCTGGACGGGTACGCAATCAGCCCCAGCATTTT
TRBJ1-2 - TRBV6-4 - CASSEEMGMGGYTF TGTGCCAGCAGTGAGGAGATGGGGATGGGAGGCTACACCTTC
TRBJ1-4 once TRBV19 - CASQESEKLFF TGTGCCAGTCAAGAGAGTGAAAAACTGTTTTTT